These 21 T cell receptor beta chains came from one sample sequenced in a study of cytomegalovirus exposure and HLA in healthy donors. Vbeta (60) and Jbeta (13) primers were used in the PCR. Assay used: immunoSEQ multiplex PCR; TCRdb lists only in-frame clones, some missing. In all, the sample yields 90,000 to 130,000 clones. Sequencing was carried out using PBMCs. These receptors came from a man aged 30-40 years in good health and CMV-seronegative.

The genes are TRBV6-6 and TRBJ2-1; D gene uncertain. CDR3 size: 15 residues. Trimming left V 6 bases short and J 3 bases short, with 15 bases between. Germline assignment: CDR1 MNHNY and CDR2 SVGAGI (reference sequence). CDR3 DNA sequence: TGTGCCAGCAGCCTATTGGAGCCGGACTACAATGAGCAGTTCTTC. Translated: CASSLLEPDYNEQFF.

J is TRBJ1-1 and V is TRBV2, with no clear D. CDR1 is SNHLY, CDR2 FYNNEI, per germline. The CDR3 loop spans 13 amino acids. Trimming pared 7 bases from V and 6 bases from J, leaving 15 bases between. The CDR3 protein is CASKPLSGAEAFF. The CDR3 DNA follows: TGTGCCAGCAAACCCTTGAGCGGGGCTGAAGCTTTCTTT. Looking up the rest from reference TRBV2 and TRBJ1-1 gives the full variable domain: EPEVTQTPSHQVTQMGQEVILRCVPISNHLYFYWYRQILGQKVEFLVSFYNNEISEKSEIFDDQFSVERPDGSNFTLKIRSTKLEDSAMYFCASKPLSGAEAFFGQGTRLTVV.

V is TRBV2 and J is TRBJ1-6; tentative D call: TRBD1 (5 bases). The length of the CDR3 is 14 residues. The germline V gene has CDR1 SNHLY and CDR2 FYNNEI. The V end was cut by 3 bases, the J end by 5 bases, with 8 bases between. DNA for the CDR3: TGTGCCAGCAGTGACAGGGCCGATAATTCACCCCTCCACTTT. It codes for CASSDRADNSPLHF.

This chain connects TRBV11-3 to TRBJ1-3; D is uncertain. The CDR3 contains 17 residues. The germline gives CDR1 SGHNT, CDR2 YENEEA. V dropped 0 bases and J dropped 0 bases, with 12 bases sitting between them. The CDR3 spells CASSLDFTAPSGNTIYF. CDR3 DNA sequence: TGTGCCAGCAGCTTAGATTTTACAGCTCCCTCTGGAAACACCATATATTTT.

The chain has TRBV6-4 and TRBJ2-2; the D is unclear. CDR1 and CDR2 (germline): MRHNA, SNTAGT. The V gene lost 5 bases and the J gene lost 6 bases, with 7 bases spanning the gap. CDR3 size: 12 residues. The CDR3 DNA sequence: TGTGCCAGCAGTACAGCTTCCGGGGAGCTGTTTTTT. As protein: CASSTASGELFF.

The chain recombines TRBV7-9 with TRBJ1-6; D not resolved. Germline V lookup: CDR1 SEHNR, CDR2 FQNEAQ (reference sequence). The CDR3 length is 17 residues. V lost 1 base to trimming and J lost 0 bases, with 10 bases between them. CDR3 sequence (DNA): TGTGCCAGCAGCTTAGGAGGCGGGAGCTCCTATAATTCACCCCTCCACTTT. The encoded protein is CASSLGGGSSYNSPLHF.

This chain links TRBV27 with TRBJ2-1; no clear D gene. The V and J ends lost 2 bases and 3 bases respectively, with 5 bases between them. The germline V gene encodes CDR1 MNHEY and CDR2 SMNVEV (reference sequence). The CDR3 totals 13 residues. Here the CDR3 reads CASSLKSYNEQFF. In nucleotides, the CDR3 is TGTGCCAGCAGTTTAAAGAGCTACAATGAGCAGTTCTTC.

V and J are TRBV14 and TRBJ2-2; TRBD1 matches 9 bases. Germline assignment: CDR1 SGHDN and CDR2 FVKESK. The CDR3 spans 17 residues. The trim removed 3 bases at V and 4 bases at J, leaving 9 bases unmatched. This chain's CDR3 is CASSQIPGQGPTGELFF. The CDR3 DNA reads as TGTGCCAGCAGCCAGATACCGGGACAGGGACCCACCGGGGAGCTGTTTTTT.

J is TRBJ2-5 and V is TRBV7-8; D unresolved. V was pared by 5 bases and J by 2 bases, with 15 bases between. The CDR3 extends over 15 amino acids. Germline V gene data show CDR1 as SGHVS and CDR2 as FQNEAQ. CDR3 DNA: TGTGCCAGCAGCGAGGCGACTGGTTTTCAAGAGACCCAGTACTTC. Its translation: CASSEATGFQETQYF.

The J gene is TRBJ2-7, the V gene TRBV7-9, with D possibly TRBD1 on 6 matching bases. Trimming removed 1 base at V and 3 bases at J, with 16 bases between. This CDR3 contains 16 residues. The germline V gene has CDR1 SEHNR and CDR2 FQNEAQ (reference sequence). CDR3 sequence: CASSLEHGNRVYEQYF. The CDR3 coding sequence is TGTGCCAGCAGCTTAGAGCATGGTAACAGGGTCTACGAGCAGTACTTC.

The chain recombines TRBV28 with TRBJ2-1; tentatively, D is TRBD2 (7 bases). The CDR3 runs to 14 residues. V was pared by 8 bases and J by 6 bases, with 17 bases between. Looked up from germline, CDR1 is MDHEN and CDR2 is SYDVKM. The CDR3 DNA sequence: TGTGCCAGCTCCGCGGGGGCCATTCCCAATGAGCAGTTCTTC. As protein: CASSAGAIPNEQFF. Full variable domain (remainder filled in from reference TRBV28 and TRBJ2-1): DVKVTQSSRYLVKRTGEKVFLECVQDMDHENMFWYRQDPGLGLRLIYFSYDVKMKEKGDIPEGYSVSREKKERFSLILESASTNQTSMYLCASSAGAIPNEQFFGPGTRLTVL.

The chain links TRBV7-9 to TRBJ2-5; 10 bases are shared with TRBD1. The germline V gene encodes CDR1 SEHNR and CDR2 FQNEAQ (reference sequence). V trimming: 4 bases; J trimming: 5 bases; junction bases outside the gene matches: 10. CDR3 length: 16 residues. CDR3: CASSSGQGRVQETQYF. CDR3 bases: TGTGCCAGCAGCTCGGGACAGGGGCGAGTCCAGGAGACCCAGTACTTC.

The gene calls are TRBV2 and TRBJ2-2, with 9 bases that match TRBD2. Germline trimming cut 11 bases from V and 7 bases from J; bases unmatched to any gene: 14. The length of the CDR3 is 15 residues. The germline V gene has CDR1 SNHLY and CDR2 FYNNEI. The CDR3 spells CAVKGRGGFGGELFF. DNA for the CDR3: TGTGCCGTTAAGGGGCGGGGGGGCTTCGGCGGGGAGCTGTTTTTT.

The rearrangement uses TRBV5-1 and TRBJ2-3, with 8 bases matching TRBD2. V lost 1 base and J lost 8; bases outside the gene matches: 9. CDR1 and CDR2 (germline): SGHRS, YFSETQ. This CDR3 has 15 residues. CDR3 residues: CASSLSGGEQGTQYF. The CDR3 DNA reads TGCGCCAGCAGCTTGTCCGGGGGGGAGCAGGGTACGCAGTATTTT.

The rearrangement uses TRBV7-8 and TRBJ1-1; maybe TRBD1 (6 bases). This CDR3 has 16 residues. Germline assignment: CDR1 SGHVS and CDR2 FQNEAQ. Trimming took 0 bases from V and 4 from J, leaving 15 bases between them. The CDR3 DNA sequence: TGTGCCAGCAGCTTAGCGCACTTTCGGGGGGCCACTGAAGCTTTCTTT. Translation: CASSLAHFRGATEAFF. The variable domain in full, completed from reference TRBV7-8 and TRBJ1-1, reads GAGVSQSPRYKVAKRGQDVALRCDPISGHVSLFWYQQALGQGPEFLTYFQNEAQLDKSGLPSDRFFAERPEGSVSTLKIQRTQQEDSAVYLCASSLAHFRGATEAFFGQGTRLTVV.

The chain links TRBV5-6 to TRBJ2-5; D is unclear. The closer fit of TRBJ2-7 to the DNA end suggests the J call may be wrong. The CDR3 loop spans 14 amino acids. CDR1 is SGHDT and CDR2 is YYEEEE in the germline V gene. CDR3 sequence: CASSLGVVSYEQYF. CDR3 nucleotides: TGTGCCAGCAGCTTGGGAGTCGTTTCCTACGAGCAGTACTTC.

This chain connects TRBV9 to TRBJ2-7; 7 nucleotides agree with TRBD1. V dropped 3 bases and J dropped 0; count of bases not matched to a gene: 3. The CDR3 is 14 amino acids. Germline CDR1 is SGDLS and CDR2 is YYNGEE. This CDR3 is CASSAGDSSYEQYF. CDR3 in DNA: TGTGCCAGCAGCGCCGGGGACAGCTCCTACGAGCAGTACTTC.

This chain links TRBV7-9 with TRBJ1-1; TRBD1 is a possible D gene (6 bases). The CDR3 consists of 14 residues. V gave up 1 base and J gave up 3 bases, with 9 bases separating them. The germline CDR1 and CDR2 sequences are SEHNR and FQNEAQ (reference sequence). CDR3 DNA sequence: TGTGCCAGCAGCTTAGGCCAGGGGTACACTGAAGCTTTCTTT. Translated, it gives CASSLGQGYTEAFF.

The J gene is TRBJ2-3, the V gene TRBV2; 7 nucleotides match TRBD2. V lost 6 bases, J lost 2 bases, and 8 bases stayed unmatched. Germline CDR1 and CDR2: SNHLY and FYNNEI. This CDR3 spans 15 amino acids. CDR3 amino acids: CASRGWGGYTDTQYF. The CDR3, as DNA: TGTGCCAGCAGGGGGTGGGGGGGATACACAGATACGCAGTATTTT.

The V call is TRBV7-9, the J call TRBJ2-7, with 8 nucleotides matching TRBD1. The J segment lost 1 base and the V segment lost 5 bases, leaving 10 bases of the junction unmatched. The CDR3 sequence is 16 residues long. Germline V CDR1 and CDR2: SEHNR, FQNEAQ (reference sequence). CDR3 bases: TGTGCCAGCAGCCACCGACAGGGGACGCTTTCCTACGAGCAGTACTTC. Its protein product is CASSHRQGTLSYEQYF.

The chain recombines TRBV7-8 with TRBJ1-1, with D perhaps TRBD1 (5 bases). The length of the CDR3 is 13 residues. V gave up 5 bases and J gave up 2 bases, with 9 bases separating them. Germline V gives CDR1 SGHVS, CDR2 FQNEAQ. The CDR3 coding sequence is TGTGCCAGCAGCGGGGGAGGTAACACTGAAGCTTTCTTT. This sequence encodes CASSGGGNTEAFF.